What follows are 16 T cell receptor beta chains derived from one specimen sequenced in a study of shared clonotypes between healthy human individuals. CD45RO negativity and positive selection for CCR7 defined naive CD8 cells, a population that excluded terminally differentiated effector memory CD45RA+ cells. Data came from immunoSEQ multiplex PCR; TCRdb stores just in-frame clones and leaves some out. The table lists 2 million to 2.5 million clones, about 95% of them singletons. The sequenced sample consisted of naive CD8+ T cells sorted from blood. Receptors were obtained from a man aged 18 to 30 in good health.

The chain carries TRBV2 and TRBJ2-3; the match to TRBD2 covers 7 bases. The V gene end was trimmed by 5 bases and the J gene end by 0 bases; junction bases not matched to a gene: 11. CDR3 length: 17 amino acids. The V gene's germline CDR1 is SNHLY and CDR2 FYNNEI. CDR3 sequence reads: CASSPPAGDQSTDTQYF. DNA of the CDR3: TGTGCCAGCAGTCCCCCCGCGGGAGACCAAAGCACAGATACGCAGTATTTT.

CDR3: CASSLVLGPEQYF. CDR3 bases: TGTGCCAGCAGTTTGGTGCTGGGTCCCGAGCAGTACTTC. The J gene is TRBJ2-7, the V gene TRBV27; unclear D gene. Trimming shortened V by 3 bases and J by 6 bases, and 12 bases separated the two germline ends. Germline assignment: CDR1 MNHEY and CDR2 SMNVEV (reference sequence). This CDR3 region has 13 residues.

The rearrangement links TRBV4-1 to TRBJ1-5; D possibly corresponds to TRBD1 (5 bases). The CDR3 extends over 14 amino acids. CDR1 MGHRA and CDR2 YSYEKL come from the germline V gene. V was shortened by 3 bases and J by 7 bases, with 13 bases between the two germline ends. CDR3: CASSQTALVQPQHF. The CDR3 region has the DNA TGCGCCAGCAGCCAGACAGCTCTGGTACAGCCCCAGCATTTT.

This rearrangement joins TRBV10-3 to TRBJ1-4, with 8 bases lining up with TRBD1. CDR1 is ENHRY, CDR2 SYGVKD, per germline. This CDR3 comprises 15 residues. With V trimmed by 3 bases and J by 6 bases, 6 bases remained unmatched. This CDR3 reads CAISDSGTGDEKLFF. Here the CDR3 DNA reads TGTGCCATCAGTGACTCCGGGACAGGAGATGAAAAACTGTTTTTT.

The chain is built from TRBV5-6 and TRBJ1-6; D might be TRBD1 (5 bases). Trimming shortened V by 4 bases and J by 10 bases, and 18 bases separated the two germline ends. Germline assignment: CDR1 SGHDT and CDR2 YYEEEE. The CDR3 extends over 15 amino acids. CDR3 loop: CASSPYQGSLSPLHF. The CDR3 DNA reads TGTGCCAGCAGCCCCTACCAGGGTTCTTTGTCACCCCTCCACTTT. Variable domain in full (rest from reference TRBV5-6 and TRBJ1-6): DAGVTQSPTHLIKTRGQQVTLRCSPKSGHDTVSWYQQALGQGPQFIFQYYEEEERQRGNFPDRFSGHQFPNYSSELNVNALLLGDSALYLCASSPYQGSLSPLHFGNGTRLTVT.

The CDR3 spells CASNRASGGAETQYF. The CDR3 region has the DNA TGTGCCAGCAACCGCGCTAGCGGGGGGGCGGAGACCCAGTACTTC. The rearrangement links TRBV7-9 to TRBJ2-5, with 12 bases matching TRBD2. The junction had 8 bases not matched to a gene; V was cut back by 7 bases and J by 5 bases. Germline values: CDR1 SEHNR, CDR2 FQNEAQ (reference sequence). CDR3 length equals 15 residues.

As DNA, the CDR3 is TGTGCCAGCAGTGATGGACAGCGACTTGAAGCTTTCTTT. As protein: CASSDGQRLEAFF. J is TRBJ1-1 and V is TRBV2, with D tentatively TRBD1 (6 bases). Trimming shortened V by 3 bases and J by 7 bases, and 12 bases separated the two germline ends. This CDR3 spans 13 amino acids. Germline V gives CDR1 SNHLY, CDR2 FYNNEI.

The chain uses TRBV7-2 and TRBJ2-1; 10 nucleotides line up with TRBD2. Germline assignment: CDR1 SGHTA and CDR2 FQGNSA. Germline trimming cut 3 bases from V and 6 bases from J; bases unmatched to any gene: 5. The CDR3 totals 15 residues. CDR3 DNA sequence: TGTGCCAGCAGCTTGCTAGCGGGAGAAGCCAATGAGCAGTTCTTC. This codes for CASSLLAGEANEQFF.

The V and J genes are TRBV4-1 and TRBJ2-3; no firm D call. This CDR3 contains 13 residues. Trimming removed 4 bases from V and 4 bases from J, with 9 bases in between. Germline lookup yields CDR1 MGHRA and CDR2 YSYEKL. The CDR3 DNA follows: TGCGCCAGCAGCCCCCTAGGTCCAGATACGCAGTATTTT. The encoded protein is CASSPLGPDTQYF.

The table lists this clone with a count of one. This chain connects TRBV29-1 to TRBJ1-1, with D hard to call. The length of the CDR3 is 13 residues. Looked up from germline, CDR1 is SQVTM and CDR2 is ANQGSEA. V was clipped by 5 bases and J by 3 bases, with 13 bases between them. DNA of the CDR3: TGCAGCGTTTATATGGACGGCCACACTGAAGCTTTCTTT. Its protein product is CSVYMDGHTEAFF.

About this clone: This specimen includes other DNA sequences encoding the same CDR3. The genes are TRBV7-9 and TRBJ2-7; D is unclear. This CDR3 is 13 amino acids long. The germline V gene has CDR1 SEHNR and CDR2 FQNEAQ (reference sequence). V gave up 6 bases and J gave up 0 bases, with 9 bases separating them. DNA of the CDR3: TGTGCCAGCAGTCCGGTGAGCTCCTACGAGCAGTACTTC. Translating it yields CASSPVSSYEQYF.

The chain carries TRBV7-9 and TRBJ2-5; a weak D match, TRBD2 (6 bases). V was pared by 5 bases and J by 1 base, with 11 bases between. Germline lookup yields CDR1 SEHNR and CDR2 FQNEAQ (reference sequence). The CDR3 contains 14 residues. CDR3 protein: CASSPRDFQETQYF. The CDR3 nucleotides read TGTGCCAGCAGCCCCAGGGACTTCCAAGAGACCCAGTACTTC. Full variable domain (outside the CDR3, taken from reference TRBV7-9 and TRBJ2-5): DTGVSQNPRHKITKRGQNVTFRCDPISEHNRLYWYRQTLGQGPEFLTYFQNEAQLEKSRLLSDRFSAERPKGSFSTLEIQRTEQGDSAMYLCASSPRDFQETQYFGPGTRLLVL.

The rearrangement links TRBV9 to TRBJ2-3; 7 nucleotides match TRBD1. V lost 4 bases to trimming and J lost 1 base; unmatched junction nucleotides: 6. From germline, CDR1 is SGDLS and CDR2 YYNGEE. The CDR3 has 15 amino acids. The CDR3 DNA reads as TGTGCCAGCAGCCTCGGGACAGAAGGCACAGATACGCAGTATTTT. It translates to CASSLGTEGTDTQYF.

On this clone: Other DNA sequences of this sample code for an identical CDR3. The CDR3 bases are TGTGCCAGCAGTTTAAGACTAGCGGGTTACGAGCAGTACTTC. Protein: CASSLRLAGYEQYF. V usage is TRBV27 and J usage is TRBJ2-7; TRBD2 matches at 10 bases. Germline CDR1 MNHEY, CDR2 SMNVEV (reference sequence). The V and J ends lost 2 bases and 4 bases, in that order; junction bases with no gene match: 2. CDR3 length: 14 residues.

The gene calls are TRBV27 and TRBJ2-5; the D gene is possibly TRBD1 (5 bases). This CDR3 comprises 14 residues. V gave up 5 bases and J gave up 5 bases, with 15 bases separating them. Germline V gene sequence: CDR1 MNHEY, CDR2 SMNVEV (reference sequence). The DNA for the CDR3 is TGTGCCAGCAGTCAGGGTGGAACTATGGAGACCCAGTACTTC. It translates to CASSQGGTMETQYF.

The V call is TRBV19, the J call TRBJ1-5, with 9 positions matching TRBD1. This CDR3 region has 14 residues. After removal of 4 bases from V and 6 bases from J, the junction contained 4 bases not matched to a gene. Germline-derived CDR1 and CDR2 are LNHDA and SQIVND (reference sequence). The CDR3: CASSTDRGIQPQHF. For the CDR3, the DNA is TGTGCCAGTAGTACGGACAGGGGTATTCAGCCCCAGCATTTT.